A selection of T cell receptor beta chains follows, all from one sample in a study of T cells in Graves' hyperthyroidism and ophthalmopathy. Each CDR3 protein is one row after TCRdb ran MiXCR on the multiplex PCR reads. The sample holds hundreds of thousands of distinct CDR3 sequences, over 15% seen once. The sequenced sample consisted of blood. Receptors were obtained from a woman aged 18-29 years with Graves' hyperthyroidism. Each CDR3 is given with its conserved first and last residue. Fields, in order: J gene, V gene, D gene, clone size, CDR3 DNA, CDR3 protein. A D gene is named only where the DNA matches it firmly. Clone size, where shown, is once, few, many, or a class for clones that have expanded.

J: TRBJ2-1
V: TRBV20-1
D: TRBD2
size: few
DNA: TGCAGTGCTAGCCCCTGGACTAGCGCTACCTACAATGAGCAGTTCTTC
CDR3: CSASPWTSATYNEQFF

J: TRBJ2-5
V: TRBV7-2
D: -
size: few
DNA: TGTGCCAGCAGCTTAGCTAGCGGCGTCCAAGAGACCCAGTACTTC
CDR3: CASSLASGVQETQYF

J: TRBJ2-3
V: TRBV7-2
D: TRBD2
size: few
DNA: TGTGCCAGCAGCTTGGGGACTAGCGGGAGACTCACAGATACGCAGTATTTT
CDR3: CASSLGTSGRLTDTQYF

J: TRBJ2-1
V: TRBV12-3/TRBV12-4
D: -
size: many
DNA: TGTGCCAGCAGTTCCGCAATCCTCAATGAGCAGTTCTTC
CDR3: CASSSAILNEQFF

J: TRBJ2-7
V: TRBV27
D: -
size: few
DNA: TGTGCCAGCAGTTCCCGGGGCGCCTACGAGCAGTACTTC
CDR3: CASSSRGAYEQYF

J: TRBJ2-7
V: TRBV24-1
D: -
size: -
DNA: TGTGCCACCAGATGGGGCGGTGCGCAGTACTTC
CDR3: CATRWGGAQYF

J: TRBJ2-3
V: TRBV24-1
D: -
size: few
DNA: TGTGCCACCAGTTTTGGGAGCACAGATACGCAGTATTTT
CDR3: CATSFGSTDTQYF

J: TRBJ1-1
V: TRBV4-2
D: TRBD1
size: many
DNA: TGTGCCAGCAGCCGCCTTGCGGAGGGGGCGAACACTGAAGCTTTCTTT
CDR3: CASSRLAEGANTEAFF

J: TRBJ2-7
V: TRBV19
D: -
size: few
DNA: TGTGCCAGTAGTATTGCGGCTTCGGGGACCTACGAGCAGTACTTC
CDR3: CASSIAASGTYEQYF

J: TRBJ2-7
V: TRBV29-1
D: TRBD1
size: many
DNA: TGCAGCTGTACGCCGGACAGGGAGACCGAGCAGTACTTC
CDR3: CSCTPDRETEQYF

J: TRBJ2-3
V: TRBV7-2
D: -
size: many
DNA: TGTGCCAGCAGCTTACTGAGCGGATCCACAGATACGCAGTATTTT
CDR3: CASSLLSGSTDTQYF

J: TRBJ2-1
V: TRBV20-1
D: -
size: many
DNA: TGCAGTGCTAGACTCTACAATGAGCAGTTCTTC
CDR3: CSARLYNEQFF

J: TRBJ2-7
V: TRBV27
D: TRBD2
size: few
DNA: TGTGCCAGCAGTGGTAGCGGGGTGCCACCCTACGAGCAGTACTTC
CDR3: CASSGSGVPPYEQYF

J: TRBJ2-5
V: TRBV7-9
D: -
size: once
DNA: TGTGCCAGCAGCTTAGTCAGGGCTATGCAAGAGACCCAGTACTTC
CDR3: CASSLVRAMQETQYF

J: TRBJ2-7
V: TRBV28
D: TRBD2
size: many
DNA: TGTGCCAGCAGTCCGATACGGACTAGCGGGGACGAGCAGTACTTC
CDR3: CASSPIRTSGDEQYF

J: TRBJ1-1
V: TRBV12-3/TRBV12-4
D: -
size: many
DNA: TGTGCCAGCAGATCTGGGCCTGAAGCTTTCTTT
CDR3: CASRSGPEAFF